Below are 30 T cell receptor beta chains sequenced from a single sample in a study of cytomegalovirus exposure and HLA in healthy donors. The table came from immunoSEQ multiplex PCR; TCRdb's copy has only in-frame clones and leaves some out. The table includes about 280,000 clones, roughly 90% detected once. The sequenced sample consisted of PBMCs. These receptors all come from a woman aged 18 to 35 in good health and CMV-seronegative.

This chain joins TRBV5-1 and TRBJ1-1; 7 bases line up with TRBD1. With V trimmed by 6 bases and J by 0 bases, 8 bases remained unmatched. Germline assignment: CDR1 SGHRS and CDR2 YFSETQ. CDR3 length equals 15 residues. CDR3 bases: TGCGCCAGCAAACCAACAGGGGCTCTGAACACTGAAGCTTTCTTT. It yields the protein CASKPTGALNTEAFF.

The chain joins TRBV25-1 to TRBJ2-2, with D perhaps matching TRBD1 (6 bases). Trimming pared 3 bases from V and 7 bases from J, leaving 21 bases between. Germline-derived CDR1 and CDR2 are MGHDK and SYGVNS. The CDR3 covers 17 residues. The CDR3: CASSDPGGQRNGGELFF. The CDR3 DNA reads TGTGCCAGCAGTGACCCCGGAGGACAGAGGAACGGCGGGGAGCTGTTTTTT.

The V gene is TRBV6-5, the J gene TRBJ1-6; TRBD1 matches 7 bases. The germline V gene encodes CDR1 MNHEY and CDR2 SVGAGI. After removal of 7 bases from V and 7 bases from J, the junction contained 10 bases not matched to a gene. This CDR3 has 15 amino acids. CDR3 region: CASNPAGTENSPLHF. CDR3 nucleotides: TGTGCCAGCAACCCTGCCGGGACAGAAAATTCACCCCTCCACTTT.

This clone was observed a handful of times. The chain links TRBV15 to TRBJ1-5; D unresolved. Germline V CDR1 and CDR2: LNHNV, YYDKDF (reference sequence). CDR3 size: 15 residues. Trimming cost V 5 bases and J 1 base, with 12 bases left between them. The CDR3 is CATSGEGKSNQPQHF. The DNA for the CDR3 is TGTGCCACCAGCGGTGAGGGAAAGAGCAATCAGCCCCAGCATTTT.

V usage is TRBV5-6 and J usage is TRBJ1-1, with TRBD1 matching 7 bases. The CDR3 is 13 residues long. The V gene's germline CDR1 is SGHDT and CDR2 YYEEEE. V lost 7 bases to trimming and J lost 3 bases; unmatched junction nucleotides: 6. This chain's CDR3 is CASCIDRDTEAFF. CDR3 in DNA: TGTGCCAGCTGCATTGACAGGGACACTGAAGCTTTCTTT.

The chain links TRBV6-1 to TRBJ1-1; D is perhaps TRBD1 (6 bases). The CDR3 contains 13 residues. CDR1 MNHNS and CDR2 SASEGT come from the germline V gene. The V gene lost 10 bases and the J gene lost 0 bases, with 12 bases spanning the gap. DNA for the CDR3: TGTGCCACCAGGACAGACATGAACACTGAAGCTTTCTTT. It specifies CATRTDMNTEAFF.

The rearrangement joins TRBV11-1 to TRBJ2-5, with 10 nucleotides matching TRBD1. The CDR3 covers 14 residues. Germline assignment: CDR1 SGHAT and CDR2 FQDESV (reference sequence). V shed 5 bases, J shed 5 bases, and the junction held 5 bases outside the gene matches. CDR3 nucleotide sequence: TGTGCCAGCAGCGACCGGACAGGGGGGGAGACCCAGTACTTC. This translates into CASSDRTGGETQYF.

The CDR3 nucleotides are TGTGCCAGCAGCTCATCGATGGGGCACACCCTATCCCAGCATTTT. Encoded protein: CASSSSMGHTLSQHF. The chain combines TRBV11-2 with TRBJ1-5; the D gene is possibly TRBD1 (5 bases). The ends were cut back, 4 bases at V and 11 bases at J, with 21 bases in the middle. Germline V gene lookup returns CDR1 SGHAT and CDR2 FQNNGV. CDR3 length: 15 amino acids.

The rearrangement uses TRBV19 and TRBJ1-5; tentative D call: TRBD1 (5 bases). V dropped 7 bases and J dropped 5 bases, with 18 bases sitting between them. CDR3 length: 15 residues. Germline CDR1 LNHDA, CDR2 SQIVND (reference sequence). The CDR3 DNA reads TGTGCCAGTACCTGGAGCTCAGGGCCACATCAGCCCCAGCATTTT. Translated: CASTWSSGPHQPQHF.

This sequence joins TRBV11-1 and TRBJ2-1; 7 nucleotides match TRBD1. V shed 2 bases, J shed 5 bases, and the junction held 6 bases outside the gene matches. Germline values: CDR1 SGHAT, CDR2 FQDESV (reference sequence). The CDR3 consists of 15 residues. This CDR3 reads CASSLRGLGNNEQFF. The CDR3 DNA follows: TGTGCCAGCAGCTTAAGGGGGCTGGGGAACAATGAGCAGTTCTTC.

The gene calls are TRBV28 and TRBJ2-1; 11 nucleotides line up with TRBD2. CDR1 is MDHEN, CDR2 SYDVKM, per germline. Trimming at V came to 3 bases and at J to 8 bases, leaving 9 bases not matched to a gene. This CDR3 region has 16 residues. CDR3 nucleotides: TGTGCCAGCAGTTTGGTAGCGGGAGGGCCCTTGGATGAGCAGTTCTTC. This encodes CASSLVAGGPLDEQFF. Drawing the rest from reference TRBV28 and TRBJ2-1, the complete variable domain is DVKVTQSSRYLVKRTGEKVFLECVQDMDHENMFWYRQDPGLGLRLIYFSYDVKMKEKGDIPEGYSVSREKKERFSLILESASTNQTSMYLCASSLVAGGPLDEQFFGPGTRLTVL.

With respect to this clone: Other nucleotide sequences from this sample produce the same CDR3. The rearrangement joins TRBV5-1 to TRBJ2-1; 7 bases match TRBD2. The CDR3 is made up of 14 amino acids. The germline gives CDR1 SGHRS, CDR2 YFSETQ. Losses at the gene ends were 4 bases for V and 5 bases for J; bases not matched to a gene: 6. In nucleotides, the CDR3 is TGCGCCAGCAGCCCAGGAGGGAGGGACAATGAGCAGTTCTTC. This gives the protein CASSPGGRDNEQFF.

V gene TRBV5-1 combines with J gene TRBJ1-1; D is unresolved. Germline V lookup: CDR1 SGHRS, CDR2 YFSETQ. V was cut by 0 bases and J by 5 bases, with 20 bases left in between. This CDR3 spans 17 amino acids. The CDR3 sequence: CASSLGVRLRDWTEAFF. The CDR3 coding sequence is TGCGCCAGCAGCTTGGGGGTGCGCTTACGGGATTGGACTGAAGCTTTCTTT.

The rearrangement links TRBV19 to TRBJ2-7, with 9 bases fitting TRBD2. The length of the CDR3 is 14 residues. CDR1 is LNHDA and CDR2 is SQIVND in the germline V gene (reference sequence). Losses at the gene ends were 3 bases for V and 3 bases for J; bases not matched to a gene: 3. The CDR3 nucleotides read TGTGCCAGTAGTATTAGCGGGAGCATCTACGAGCAGTACTTC. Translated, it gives CASSISGSIYEQYF.

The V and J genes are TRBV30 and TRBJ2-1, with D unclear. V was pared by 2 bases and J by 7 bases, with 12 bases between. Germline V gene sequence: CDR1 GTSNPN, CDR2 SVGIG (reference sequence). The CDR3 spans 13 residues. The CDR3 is CAWSSPLLNEQFF. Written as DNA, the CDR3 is TGTGCCTGGAGTTCCCCCTTATTGAATGAGCAGTTCTTC.

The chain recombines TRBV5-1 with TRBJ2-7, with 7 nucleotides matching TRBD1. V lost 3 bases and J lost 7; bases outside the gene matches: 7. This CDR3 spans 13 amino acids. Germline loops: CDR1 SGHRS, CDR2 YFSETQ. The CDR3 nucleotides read TGCGCCAGCAGCTCCGGGACAGTCTGGGAGCAGTACTTC. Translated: CASSSGTVWEQYF.

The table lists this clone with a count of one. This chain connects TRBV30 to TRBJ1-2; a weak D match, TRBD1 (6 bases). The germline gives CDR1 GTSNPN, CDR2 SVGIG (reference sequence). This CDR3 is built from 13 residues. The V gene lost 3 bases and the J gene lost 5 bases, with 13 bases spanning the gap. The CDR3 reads CAWSEHTGYGYTF. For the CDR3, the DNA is TGTGCCTGGAGCGAACATACAGGGTATGGCTACACCTTC. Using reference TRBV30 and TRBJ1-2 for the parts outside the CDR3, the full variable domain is SQTIHQWPATLVQPVGSPLSLECTVEGTSNPNLYWYRQAAGRGLQLLFYSVGIGQISSEVPQNLSASRPQDRQFILSSKKLLLSDSGFYLCAWSEHTGYGYTFGSGTRLTVV.

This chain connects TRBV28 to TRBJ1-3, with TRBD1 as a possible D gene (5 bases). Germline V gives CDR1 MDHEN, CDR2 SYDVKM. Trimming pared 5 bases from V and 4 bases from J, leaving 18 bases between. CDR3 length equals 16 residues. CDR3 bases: TGTGCCAGCAGTCCCCTAGTAGGGGTGGGGGGAAACACCATATATTTT. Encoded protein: CASSPLVGVGGNTIYF. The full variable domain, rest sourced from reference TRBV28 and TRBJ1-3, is DVKVTQSSRYLVKRTGEKVFLECVQDMDHENMFWYRQDPGLGLRLIYFSYDVKMKEKGDIPEGYSVSREKKERFSLILESASTNQTSMYLCASSPLVGVGGNTIYFGEGSWLTVV.

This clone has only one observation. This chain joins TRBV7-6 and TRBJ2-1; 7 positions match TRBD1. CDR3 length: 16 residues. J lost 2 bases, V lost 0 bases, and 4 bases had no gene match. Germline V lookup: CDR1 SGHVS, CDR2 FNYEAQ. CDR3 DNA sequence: TGTGCCAGCAGCTTAGCGACAGGGAGCCCCTACAATGAGCAGTTCTTC. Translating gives CASSLATGSPYNEQFF.

The CDR3 spells CASSLGQASYNEQFF. DNA for the CDR3: TGCGCCAGCAGCTTGGGCCAGGCATCCTACAATGAGCAGTTCTTC. V usage is TRBV5-1 and J usage is TRBJ2-1; D unclear. The germline gives CDR1 SGHRS, CDR2 YFSETQ. The length of the CDR3 is 15 residues. The V gene lost 0 bases and the J gene lost 1 base, with 8 bases spanning the gap.

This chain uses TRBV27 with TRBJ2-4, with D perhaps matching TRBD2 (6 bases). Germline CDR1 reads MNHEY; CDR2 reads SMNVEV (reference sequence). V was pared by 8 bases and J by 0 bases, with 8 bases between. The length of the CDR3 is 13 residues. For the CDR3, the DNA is TGTGCCAGCGGAGGGCTAGCCAAAAACATTCAGTACTTC. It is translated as CASGGLAKNIQYF.

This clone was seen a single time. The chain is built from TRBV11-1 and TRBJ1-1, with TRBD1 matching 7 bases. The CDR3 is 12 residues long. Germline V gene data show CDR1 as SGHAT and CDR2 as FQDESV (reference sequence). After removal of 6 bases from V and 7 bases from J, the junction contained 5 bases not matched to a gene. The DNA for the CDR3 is TGTGCCAGCAGTACAGGGGACCTTGAAGCTTTCTTT. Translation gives CASSTGDLEAFF.

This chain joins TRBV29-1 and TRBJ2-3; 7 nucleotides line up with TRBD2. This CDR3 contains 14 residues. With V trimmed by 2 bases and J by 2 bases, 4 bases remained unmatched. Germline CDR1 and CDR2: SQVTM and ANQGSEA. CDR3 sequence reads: CSVEPGGPTDTQYF. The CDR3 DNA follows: TGCAGCGTTGAACCGGGAGGCCCCACAGATACGCAGTATTTT.

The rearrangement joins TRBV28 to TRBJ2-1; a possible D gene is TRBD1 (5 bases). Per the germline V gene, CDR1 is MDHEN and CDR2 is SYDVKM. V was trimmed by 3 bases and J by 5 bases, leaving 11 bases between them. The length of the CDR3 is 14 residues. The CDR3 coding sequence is TGTGCCAGCAGTTTGGGCAGGGCCGACAATGAGCAGTTCTTC. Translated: CASSLGRADNEQFF.

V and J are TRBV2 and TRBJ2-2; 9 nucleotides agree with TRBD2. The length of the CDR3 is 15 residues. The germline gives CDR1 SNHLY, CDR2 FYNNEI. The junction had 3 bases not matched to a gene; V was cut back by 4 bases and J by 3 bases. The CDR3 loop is CASSVAGAYTGELFF. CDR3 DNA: TGTGCCAGCAGTGTAGCGGGAGCCTACACCGGGGAGCTGTTTTTT.

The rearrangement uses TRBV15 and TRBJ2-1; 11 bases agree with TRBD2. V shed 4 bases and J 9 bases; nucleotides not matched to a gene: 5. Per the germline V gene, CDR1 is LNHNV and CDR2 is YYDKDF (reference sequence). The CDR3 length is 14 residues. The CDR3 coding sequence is TGTGCCACCAGCAAGACTAGCGGGATTCGTGAGCAGTTCTTC. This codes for CATSKTSGIREQFF. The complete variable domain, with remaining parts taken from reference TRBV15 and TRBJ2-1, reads DAMVIQNPRYQVTQFGKPVTLSCSQTLNHNVMYWYQQKSSQAPKLLFHYYDKDFNNEADTPDNFQSRRPNTSFCFLDIRSPGLGDTAMYLCATSKTSGIREQFFGPGTRLTVL.

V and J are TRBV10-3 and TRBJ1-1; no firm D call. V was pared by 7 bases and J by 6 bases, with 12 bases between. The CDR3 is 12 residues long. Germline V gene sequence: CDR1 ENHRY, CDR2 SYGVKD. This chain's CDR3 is CAITFARAEAFF. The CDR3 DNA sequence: TGTGCCATCACCTTCGCGAGGGCTGAAGCTTTCTTT.

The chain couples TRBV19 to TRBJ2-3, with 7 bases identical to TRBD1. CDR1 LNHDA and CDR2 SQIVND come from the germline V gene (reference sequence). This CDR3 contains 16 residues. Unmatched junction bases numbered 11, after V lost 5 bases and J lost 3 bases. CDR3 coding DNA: TGTGCCAGTAGTCCCGGGACAGAGGGCGCGACAGATACGCAGTATTTT. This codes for CASSPGTEGATDTQYF.

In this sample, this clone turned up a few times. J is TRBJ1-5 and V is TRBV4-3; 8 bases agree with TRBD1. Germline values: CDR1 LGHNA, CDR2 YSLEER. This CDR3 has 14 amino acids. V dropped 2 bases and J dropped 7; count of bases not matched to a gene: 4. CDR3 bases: TGCGCCAGCAGCCAAAGGACAGGGAGCCAGCCCCAGCATTTT. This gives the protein CASSQRTGSQPQHF.

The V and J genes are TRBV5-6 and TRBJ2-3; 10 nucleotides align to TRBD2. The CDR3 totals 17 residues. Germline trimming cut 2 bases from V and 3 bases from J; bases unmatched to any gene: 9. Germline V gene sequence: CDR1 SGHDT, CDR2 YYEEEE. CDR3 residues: CASSLDLAGGKTDTQYF. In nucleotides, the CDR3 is TGTGCCAGCAGCTTAGATTTAGCGGGAGGAAAGACAGATACGCAGTATTTT.